These 18 T cell receptor beta chains share one sample of origin, sequenced in a study of CD8+CD57+ T cells in acquired aplastic anemia (dated by TCRdb to 2017 to 2018). Here is what the overall study found, with its caveats: In patients, diversity was lower in CD8+CD57+ cells than in the total CD4+ and CD8+ cell pools.

Expansion of CD8+CD57+ cells had been shown by flow cytometry in the patients chosen for sequencing. For sequencing, an Illumina HiSeq 2000 was employed. Genomic DNA was used as template for profiling of TCR beta VDJ combinations and CDR3 sequences. TCRdb handled the public reads itself, with Q25 trimming in fastp and clone calling in MiXCR, and kept productive beta chains. Each record represents a unique CDR3 protein, reported with the most common genes and DNA among its rows. This sample has roughly 16,000 distinct CDR3 sequences in its table, and about 40% of those were observed once. The top ten constitute around 85% of the sample. For these receptors, no antigen is known. What was sequenced was CD8+CD57+ T cells sorted from PBMCs. Sample cell subset or site, as interpreted from the label and publication: bead-enriched CD8+CD57+ effector memory T cells from SAA patients. These receptors originate from a human donor with aplastic anemia.

This chain links TRBV29-1 with TRBJ1-1, with 8 bases that match TRBD1. V lost 6 bases, J lost 4 bases, and 7 bases stayed unmatched. The CDR3 covers 13 residues. The germline V gene encodes CDR1 SQVTM and CDR2 ANQGSEA. The CDR3 loop reads CSVDRGGGTEAFF. CDR3 DNA sequence: TGCAGCGTAGACAGGGGCGGGGGCACTGAAGCTTTCTTT.

This clonotype was seen many times. This chain joins TRBV2 and TRBJ2-7; D is unresolved. Germline CDR1 SNHLY, CDR2 FYNNEI. Between the trimmed V and J ends, which lost 2 bases and 6 bases, there was a span of 8 bases. CDR3 length: 12 residues. The CDR3 protein is CASSEKVGEQYF. CDR3 nucleotide sequence: TGTGCCAGCAGTGAAAAGGTGGGCGAGCAGTACTTC.

A few counts support this clonotype. The chain couples TRBV10-3 to TRBJ2-1, with D maybe TRBD2 (5 bases). The germline gives CDR1 ENHRY, CDR2 SYGVKD. Trimming cost V 10 bases and J 2 bases, with 9 bases left between them. CDR3 length: 12 residues. As DNA, the CDR3 is TGTGCCAGCGGGCCCCCCTACAATGAGCAGTTCTTC. The encoded protein is CASGPPYNEQFF.

This clonotype appeared many times. The rearrangement joins TRBV2 to TRBJ1-1; TRBD1 is a possible D gene (6 bases). V was shortened by 2 bases and J by 1 base, with 11 bases between the two germline ends. The CDR3 extends over 15 amino acids. CDR1 and CDR2 (germline): SNHLY, FYNNEI. The CDR3 sequence is CASSEQTGRNTEAFF. The CDR3 DNA reads TGTGCCAGCAGTGAACAAACAGGGAGGAACACTGAAGCTTTCTTT. The entire variable domain, with the rest obtained from reference TRBV2 and TRBJ1-1, is as follows: EPEVTQTPSHQVTQMGQEVILRCVPISNHLYFYWYRQILGQKVEFLVSFYNNEISEKSEIFDDQFSVERPDGSNFTLKIRSTKLEDSAMYFCASSEQTGRNTEAFFGQGTRLTVV.

This chain uses TRBV15 with TRBJ2-7; tentatively, D is TRBD2 (7 bases). The CDR3 is 15 amino acids. Germline CDR1 is LNHNV and CDR2 is YYDKDF (reference sequence). Trimming took 3 bases from V and 2 from J, leaving 14 bases between them. CDR3 coding DNA: TGTGCCACCAGCAGCTTAGGGGGGGGCACCTACGAGCAGTACTTC. Its protein is CATSSLGGGTYEQYF.

The rearrangement links TRBV13 to TRBJ1-4; the D is unclear. The V end lost 4 bases, the J end lost 5 bases, and 11 bases lay between the germline ends. The germline gives CDR1 PRHDT, CDR2 FYEKMQ (reference sequence). The CDR3 has 14 residues. CDR3 DNA sequence: TGTGCCAGCAGCTCACAGTTAAGGAATGAAAAACTGTTTTTT. Its protein product is CASSSQLRNEKLFF.

This clonotype was counted many times. The chain is built from TRBV7-3 and TRBJ2-3; no firm D call. Germline V CDR1 and CDR2: SGHTA, FQGTGA. With 3 bases removed from V and 1 base from J, the gap between germline ends came to 11 bases. This CDR3 region has 15 residues. As DNA, the CDR3 is TGTGCCAGCAGCTTTGACTCAGGCGGCACAGATACGCAGTATTTT. Translated, it gives CASSFDSGGTDTQYF.

This clonotype turned up a few times. This sequence joins TRBV19 and TRBJ2-3, with 9 bases matching TRBD1. CDR1 and CDR2 (germline): LNHDA, SQIVND (reference sequence). The CDR3 length is 15 residues. J was trimmed by 1 base and V by 6 bases; bases with no gene match: 5. CDR3 protein: CASRQGALRTDTQYF. The CDR3 DNA reads TGTGCCAGTAGACAGGGGGCGCTTCGCACAGATACGCAGTATTTT.

The V gene is TRBV12-3 or TRBV12-4, the J gene TRBJ2-1; 10 bases agree with TRBD2. This CDR3 comprises 15 residues. With 3 bases clipped from V and 6 bases from J, the junction kept 5 bases outside the gene matches. For the CDR3, the DNA is TGTGCCAGCAGTTTCGCAACTAGCGGGACCAATGAGCAGTTCTTC. This codes for CASSFATSGTNEQFF.

This clonotype was picked up many times. The genes are TRBV15 and TRBJ2-7, with a tentative D call TRBD1 (6 bases). CDR1 LNHNV and CDR2 YYDKDF come from the germline V gene (reference sequence). With 1 base removed from V and 5 bases from J, the gap between germline ends came to 15 bases. This CDR3 contains 15 residues. CDR3 residues: CATSRVTGSRDEQYF. In DNA, the CDR3 is TGTGCCACCAGCAGAGTTACAGGGTCAAGGGACGAGCAGTACTTC.

The chain combines TRBV7-3 with TRBJ2-7, with D perhaps TRBD1 or TRBD2 (5 bases each). V lost 5 bases and J 1 base, leaving 15 bases between the germline ends. CDR3 size: 15 residues. Germline CDR1 reads SGHTA; CDR2 reads FQGTGA. CDR3 nucleotide sequence: TGTGCCAGCAGCCTCCAGCCCGGGGCTTCCTACGAGCAGTACGTC. It yields the protein CASSLQPGASYEQYV.

The chain joins TRBV15 to TRBJ2-7; 7 bases agree with TRBD1. The CDR3 loop spans 17 amino acids. Per the germline V gene, CDR1 is LNHNV and CDR2 is YYDKDF (reference sequence). The ends lost 3 bases at V and 3 bases at J; junction bases unmatched: 14. CDR3 nucleotide sequence: TGTGCCACCAGCAGCTACCGATCCGGGACAGAGGTCTACGAGCAGTACTTC. As protein: CATSSYRSGTEVYEQYF.

In this sample, this clonotype turned up many times. The CDR3, as DNA: TGTGCCAGCAGTTTAGATTCCTGGGACGGGGACACTGAAGCTTTCTTT. It translates to CASSLDSWDGDTEAFF. The rearrangement joins TRBV12-3 or TRBV12-4 to TRBJ1-1, with D possibly TRBD1 on 5 matching bases. V gave up 1 base and J gave up 3 bases, with 15 bases separating them. CDR3 length equals 16 residues.

In its sample, this clonotype was seen many times. One base away lies a much larger clone, so this may be a sequencing read error. The chain joins TRBV29-1 to TRBJ1-4, with D tentatively TRBD1 (6 bases). The V gene's germline CDR1 is SQVTM and CDR2 ANQGSEA. CDR3 length equals 17 residues. CDR3 DNA sequence: TGCAGCGTTGCCCTCCTACAGGGCCGGGAGAGGAATGAAAGACTGTTTTTT. Protein sequence: CSVALLQGRERNERLFF.

A note on this clonotype: Compared with germline, one end of the junction differs, possibly owing to a read error. The genes are TRBV20-1 and TRBJ2-3, with TRBD2 identical over 11 bases. This CDR3 has 13 amino acids. Germline assignment: CDR1 DFQATT and CDR2 SNEGSKA (reference sequence). The CDR3 DNA sequence: TGCAGCGGACTAGCGGGCACCACAGGTACGCAGTATTTT. Its translation is CSGLAGTTGTQYF.

This chain uses TRBV7-2 with TRBJ2-5, with D perhaps matching TRBD2 (6 bases). Germline CDR1 reads SGHTA; CDR2 reads FQGNSA. The CDR3 is 16 residues long. Trimming shortened V by 5 bases and J by 4 bases, and 20 bases separated the two germline ends. The CDR3 loop is CASSRAASGDGETQYF. The CDR3 DNA reads TGTGCCAGCAGCCGCGCTGCTTCGGGGGATGGAGAGACCCAGTACTTC.

This clonotype was seen only a few times. The chain uses TRBV27 and TRBJ2-2; 11 nucleotides line up with TRBD2. This CDR3 has 16 residues. CDR1 is MNHEY and CDR2 is SMNVEV in the germline V gene (reference sequence). J lost 6 bases, V lost 5 bases, and 8 bases had no gene match. Written as DNA, the CDR3 is TGTGCCAGCAGTCCGGGACTAGCGGCGGGTTCCGGGGAGCTGTTTTTT. Translated: CASSPGLAAGSGELFF.

The chain links TRBV20-1 to TRBJ2-7; the D is unclear. V was clipped by 6 bases and J by 0 bases, with 21 bases between them. The germline gives CDR1 DFQATT, CDR2 SNEGSKA (reference sequence). This CDR3 has 16 amino acids. Written as DNA, the CDR3 is TGCAGTGCCGTACGAGGCGAAACTACGAGCTCCTACGAGCAGTACTTC. Translated, it gives CSAVRGETTSSYEQYF.